These 24 T cell receptor beta chains share one sample of origin, sequenced in a study of CD8 T cells in Susac syndrome. RNA in amounts of about 0.45 to 1 ug was reverse transcribed with random hexamers. TCRdb reprocessed the immunoSEQ multiplex PCR reads with MiXCR, giving one entry per CDR3 protein. This repertoire shows around 80,000 distinct CDR3 sequences, about 93% found once; its top ten account for less than 0.6%. Material: CD8+ T cells from PBMCs. These receptors were obtained from a human donor with Susac syndrome.

The CDR3 region is CASSQDLGGTGELFF. The CDR3 coding sequence is TGCGCCAGCAGCCAAGATTTAGGGGGTACCGGGGAGCTGTTTTTT. The V call is TRBV4-3, the J call TRBJ2-2; D is possibly TRBD1 (6 bases). This CDR3 has 15 residues. V was shortened by 0 bases and J by 5 bases, with 10 bases between the two germline ends. CDR1 and CDR2 from the germline V gene are LGHNA and YSLEER.

V usage is TRBV5-1 and J usage is TRBJ1-1, with D tentatively TRBD1 (5 bases). Germline-derived CDR1 and CDR2 are SGHRS and YFSETQ. There are 14 residues in the CDR3. Trimming pared 0 bases from V and 1 base from J, leaving 7 bases between. Here the CDR3 reads CASSLARANTEAFF. DNA for the CDR3: TGCGCCAGCAGCTTGGCCAGGGCGAACACTGAAGCTTTCTTT.

The rearrangement joins TRBV6-6 to TRBJ1-2; TRBD1 is a possible D gene (6 bases). The CDR3 is 15 amino acids. V gave up 0 bases and J gave up 4 bases, with 12 bases separating them. The germline CDR1 and CDR2 sequences are MNHNY and SVGAGI (reference sequence). The CDR3 here is CASSYSTRGAYGYTF. For the CDR3, the DNA is TGTGCCAGCAGTTACTCGACCAGGGGCGCCTATGGCTACACCTTC.

The V and J genes are TRBV30 and TRBJ1-1, with 9 nucleotides matching TRBD1. Germline lookup yields CDR1 GTSNPN and CDR2 SVGIG (reference sequence). The junction had 9 bases not matched to a gene; V was cut back by 5 bases and J by 5 bases. The CDR3 contains 14 residues. CDR3 DNA sequence: TGTGCCTGGGGGGACGGACAGGGGTCTACTGAAGCTTTCTTT. Its translation: CAWGDGQGSTEAFF.

The rearrangement links TRBV3-1 to TRBJ1-1; 7 nucleotides align to TRBD1. The trim removed 1 base at V and 3 bases at J, leaving 8 bases unmatched. This CDR3 region has 16 residues. Germline assignment: CDR1 LGHDT and CDR2 YNNKEL (reference sequence). The chain's CDR3 is CASSQVGGEGDTEAFF. CDR3 bases: TGTGCCAGCAGCCAAGTAGGGGGCGAGGGGGACACTGAAGCTTTCTTT.

The chain couples TRBV5-4 to TRBJ2-5; possible D gene TRBD2, 6 bases. The ends were cut back, 0 bases at V and 0 bases at J, with 15 bases in the middle. This CDR3 is 17 amino acids long. CDR1 and CDR2 from the germline V gene are SGHNT and YYREEE (reference sequence). In nucleotides, the CDR3 is TGTGCCAGCAGCTTGGCCCGGGACTCGGAGTACCAAGAGACCCAGTACTTC. Its protein product is CASSLARDSEYQETQYF.

CDR3 DNA sequence: TGTGCCAGCAGTTACTCGTACACAGGGATCGGAACCGGGGAGCTGTTTTTT. Translated, it gives CASSYSYTGIGTGELFF. The chain combines TRBV6-5 with TRBJ2-2, with D maybe TRBD1 (6 bases). V lost 0 bases and J lost 5, with 16 bases in between. The CDR3 totals 17 residues. CDR1 MNHEY and CDR2 SVGAGI come from the germline V gene.

The chain uses TRBV5-4 and TRBJ1-2; no clear D gene. Trimming pared 4 bases from V and 2 bases from J, leaving 18 bases between. Germline V gene data show CDR1 as SGHNT and CDR2 as YYREEE (reference sequence). This CDR3 region has 16 residues. The CDR3 DNA reads TGTGCCAGCAGCAACCCTATATTGACTGAGAACTATGGCTACACCTTC. As protein: CASSNPILTENYGYTF.

The V gene is TRBV24-1, the J gene TRBJ2-5, with D unresolved. Germline V gene data show CDR1 as KGHDR and CDR2 as SFDVKD. The CDR3 has 14 residues. Trimming removed 0 bases at V and 5 bases at J, with 9 bases between. CDR3 residues: CATSDLGPSETQYF. The CDR3 region has the DNA TGTGCCACCAGTGATTTGGGCCCTTCCGAGACCCAGTACTTC.

The V call is TRBV10-3, the J call TRBJ2-7; TRBD1 matches 8 bases. The V gene's germline CDR1 is ENHRY and CDR2 SYGVKD. The V gene end was trimmed by 3 bases and the J gene end by 0 bases; junction bases not matched to a gene: 16. The CDR3 covers 19 residues. CDR3 sequence: CAISDPIPLRTGHSYEQYF. The CDR3 DNA sequence: TGTGCCATCAGTGACCCCATCCCGTTGAGGACAGGGCACTCCTACGAGCAGTACTTC.

V and J are TRBV28 and TRBJ1-2, with D uncertain. The CDR3 runs to 13 residues. Germline values: CDR1 MDHEN, CDR2 SYDVKM. V was pared by 2 bases and J by 4 bases, with 8 bases between. The chain's CDR3 is CASSLGQLYGYTF. Here the CDR3 DNA reads TGTGCCAGCAGTTTAGGGCAGCTCTATGGCTACACCTTC.

This clonotype was picked up one time. The chain couples TRBV20-1 to TRBJ2-7; D remains unclear. Germline values: CDR1 DFQATT, CDR2 SNEGSKA (reference sequence). Trimming stripped 3 bases from V and 2 bases from J, with 11 bases between. The CDR3 is made up of 13 amino acids. CDR3 amino acids: CSARTSATYEQYF. CDR3 sequence (DNA): TGCAGTGCTAGGACGTCGGCTACCTACGAGCAGTACTTC.

In DNA, the CDR3 is TGCAGCGTTGATCCGGGACAGGGGACAGATACGCAGTATTTT. Protein sequence: CSVDPGQGTDTQYF. The V and J genes are TRBV29-1 and TRBJ2-3, with TRBD1 matching 10 bases. CDR1 is SQVTM and CDR2 is ANQGSEA in the germline V gene. The CDR3 runs to 14 residues. Germline trimming cut 3 bases from V and 3 bases from J; bases unmatched to any gene: 3.

The chain carries TRBV19 and TRBJ1-1; D remains unclear. Germline V gene sequence: CDR1 LNHDA, CDR2 SQIVND (reference sequence). With 5 bases removed from V and 1 base from J, the gap between germline ends came to 14 bases. The CDR3 consists of 15 residues. The CDR3 DNA follows: TGTGCCAGTAGTGCCAGGACGGCAGAGAACACTGAAGCTTTCTTT. It translates to CASSARTAENTEAFF.

V gene TRBV9 combines with J gene TRBJ2-7; no reliable D call. Trimming stripped 0 bases from V and 2 bases from J, with 9 bases between. Germline V lookup: CDR1 SGDLS, CDR2 YYNGEE. The CDR3 runs to 14 residues. CDR3 coding DNA: TGTGCCAGCAGCGTAGAAGGAAGAACCTACGAGCAGTACTTC. This gives the protein CASSVEGRTYEQYF.

The chain has TRBV9 and TRBJ2-1; D unresolved. The CDR3 has 12 residues. The V gene lost 3 bases and the J gene lost 6 bases, with 7 bases spanning the gap. In germline, CDR1 is SGDLS, CDR2 YYNGEE. This chain's CDR3 is CASSGGGNEQFF. CDR3 DNA: TGTGCCAGCAGCGGAGGCGGCAATGAGCAGTTCTTC.

This chain uses TRBV4-2 with TRBJ2-2; no firm D call. This CDR3 has 14 amino acids. CDR1 and CDR2 (germline): LGHNA, YNFKEQ. V was pared by 1 base and J by 2 bases, with 5 bases between. CDR3 coding DNA: TGTGCCAGCAGCCAAGGGATTAACACCGGGGAGCTGTTTTTT. Residues: CASSQGINTGELFF.

The CDR3 loop is CAWSVEDQPQHF. In DNA form, the CDR3 reads TGTGCCTGGAGTGTAGAAGACCAGCCCCAGCATTTT. The chain employs TRBV30 and TRBJ1-5; D gene ambiguous. Trimming removed 0 bases at V and 7 bases at J, with 7 bases between. The CDR3 has 12 amino acids. In germline, CDR1 is GTSNPN, CDR2 SVGIG (reference sequence).

The chain links TRBV27 to TRBJ2-2; 7 nucleotides match TRBD1. The V gene's germline CDR1 is MNHEY and CDR2 SMNVEV (reference sequence). This CDR3 spans 11 amino acids. Trimming cost V 7 bases and J 10 bases; bases outside gene matches: 3. The CDR3: CASKRGQELFF. The CDR3 DNA reads as TGTGCCAGCAAAAGGGGGCAGGAGCTGTTTTTT.

The CDR3 loop reads CASHPTTDSGPQHF. In nucleotides, the CDR3 is TGTGCCAGTCACCCCACGACGGACTCGGGGCCCCAGCATTTT. This chain joins TRBV19 and TRBJ1-5; no clear D. CDR3 length: 14 residues. V was clipped by 8 bases and J by 9 bases, with 20 bases between them. Germline V lookup: CDR1 LNHDA, CDR2 SQIVND (reference sequence).

The V gene is TRBV12-3 or TRBV12-4, the J gene TRBJ1-1, with D possibly matching TRBD1 (6 bases). This CDR3 region has 13 residues. Trimming removed 7 bases at V and 7 bases at J, with 16 bases between. CDR3 loop: CASKPGGAGEAFF. The CDR3 DNA reads as TGTGCCAGCAAACCTGGGGGGGCAGGTGAAGCTTTCTTT.

CDR3 residues: CASSRLQGGRSYEQYF. Here the CDR3 DNA reads TGTGCCAGCAGCCGACTACAGGGGGGCCGCTCCTACGAGCAGTACTTC. The V gene is TRBV7-8, the J gene TRBJ2-7, with TRBD1 identical over 8 bases. The CDR3 length is 16 residues. Germline V gene lookup returns CDR1 SGHVS and CDR2 FQNEAQ. Germline trimming cut 5 bases from V and 0 bases from J; bases unmatched to any gene: 9.

V gene TRBV4-2 combines with J gene TRBJ2-3; 12 bases are a match to TRBD2. Germline V gives CDR1 LGHNA, CDR2 YNFKEQ. The V segment lost 1 base and the J segment 3 bases; nucleotides outside the gene matches: 8. The CDR3 has 18 amino acids. CDR3 loop: CASSQVWASGGGTDTQYF. CDR3 nucleotide sequence: TGTGCCAGCAGCCAAGTGTGGGCTAGCGGGGGGGGAACAGATACGCAGTATTTT.

The chain uses TRBV5-1 and TRBJ1-2, with D possibly matching TRBD1 (6 bases). Germline V CDR1 and CDR2: SGHRS, YFSETQ. The CDR3 is 16 amino acids. The V and J ends lost 2 bases and 0 bases respectively, with 14 bases between them. The CDR3 spells CASSLQGTPANYGYTF. CDR3 sequence (DNA): TGCGCCAGCAGCTTACAGGGAACACCAGCTAACTATGGCTACACCTTC.